The T cell receptor (beta chain) under discussion was sequenced for a study of T-cell reconstitution after alpha-beta-depleted transplantation in children. Overall study findings and caveats: Recipient T cells and thymic progenitors that survived gave rise to the high TCRbeta diversity observed at day 60 in some patients. Newly produced T cells mostly provided counts and TCRbeta diversity after one year, as hyperexpanded clones declined. Expanded graft clones, several hundred of them, were reportedly the source of alpha-beta T cells about two months after transplant.

During its preparation, the TCRbeta library received unique molecular identifiers. TCRdb reprocessed the PCR reads via MiXCR and lists one record per CDR3 protein. The table includes about 32,000 distinct CDR3 sequences, around 7% detected once. Germline V gene data show CDR1 as MNHEY and CDR2 as SMNVEV (reference sequence). V was clipped by 2 bases and J by 2 bases, with 7 bases between them. This CDR3 comprises 13 residues. This clonotype has at least ten counts. Its antigen is undetermined. The specimen comprised peripheral blood, sampled 60 days after TCRalphabeta/CD19-depleted stem cell transplant. The chain uses TRBV27 and TRBJ2-7; D uncertain. The sequence was collected from a child in the first two years of life who had a stem cell transplant for acute myeloid leukemia, so the T cells may come from the graft donor. The CDR3 DNA reads TGTGCCAGCAGTTTAAAGGTGCCCTACGAGCAGTACTTC. Protein product: CASSLKVPYEQYF.